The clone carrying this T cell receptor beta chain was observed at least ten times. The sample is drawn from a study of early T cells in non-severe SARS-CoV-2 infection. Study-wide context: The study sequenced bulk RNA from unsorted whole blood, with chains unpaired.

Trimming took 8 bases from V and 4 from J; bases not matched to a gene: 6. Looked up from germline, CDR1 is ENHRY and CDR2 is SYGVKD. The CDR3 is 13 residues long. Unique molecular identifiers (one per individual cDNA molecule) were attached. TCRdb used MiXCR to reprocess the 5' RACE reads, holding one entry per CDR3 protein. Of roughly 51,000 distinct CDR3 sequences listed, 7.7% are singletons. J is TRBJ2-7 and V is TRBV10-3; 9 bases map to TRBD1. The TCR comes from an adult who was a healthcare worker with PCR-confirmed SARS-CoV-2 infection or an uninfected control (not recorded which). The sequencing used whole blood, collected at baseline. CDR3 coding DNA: TGTGCCATCGGACAGGGGTCTGGATACGAGCAGTACTTC. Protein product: CAIGQGSGYEQYF.